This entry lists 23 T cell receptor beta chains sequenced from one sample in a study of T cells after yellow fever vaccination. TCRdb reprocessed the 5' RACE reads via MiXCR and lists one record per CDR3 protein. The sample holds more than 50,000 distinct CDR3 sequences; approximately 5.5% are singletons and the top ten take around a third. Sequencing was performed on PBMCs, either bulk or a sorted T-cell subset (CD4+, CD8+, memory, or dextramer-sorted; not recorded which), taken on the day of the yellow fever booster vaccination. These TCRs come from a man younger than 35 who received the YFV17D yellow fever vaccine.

CDR3 loop: CASSRPGLVSEAFF. The CDR3 nucleotides read TGTGCCAGCAGTAGACCGGGACTCGTCTCTGAAGCTTTCTTT. The chain combines TRBV5-4 with TRBJ1-1, with D possibly matching TRBD1 (5 bases). The V gene's germline CDR1 is SGHNT and CDR2 YYREEE (reference sequence). V lost 5 bases, J lost 6 bases, and 17 bases lay in between. This CDR3 has 14 residues.

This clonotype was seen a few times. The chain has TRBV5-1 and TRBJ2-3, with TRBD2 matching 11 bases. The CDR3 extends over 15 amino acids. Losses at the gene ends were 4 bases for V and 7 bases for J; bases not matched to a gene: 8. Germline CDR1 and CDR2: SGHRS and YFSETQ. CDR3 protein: CASSLSGGAVNTQYF. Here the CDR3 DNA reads TGCGCCAGCAGCCTTAGCGGGGGGGCCGTAAATACGCAGTATTTT. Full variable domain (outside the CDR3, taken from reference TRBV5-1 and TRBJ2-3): KAGVTQTPRYLIKTRGQQVTLSCSPISGHRSVSWYQQTPGQGLQFLFEYFSETQRNKGNFPGRFSGRQFSNSRSEMNVSTLELGDSALYLCASSLSGGAVNTQYFGPGTRLTVL.

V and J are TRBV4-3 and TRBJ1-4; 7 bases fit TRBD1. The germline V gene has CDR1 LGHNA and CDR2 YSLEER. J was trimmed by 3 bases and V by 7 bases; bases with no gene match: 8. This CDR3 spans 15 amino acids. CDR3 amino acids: CASTSSGGSNEKLFF. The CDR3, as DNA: TGCGCCAGCACAAGCTCAGGGGGGTCTAATGAAAAACTGTTTTTT.

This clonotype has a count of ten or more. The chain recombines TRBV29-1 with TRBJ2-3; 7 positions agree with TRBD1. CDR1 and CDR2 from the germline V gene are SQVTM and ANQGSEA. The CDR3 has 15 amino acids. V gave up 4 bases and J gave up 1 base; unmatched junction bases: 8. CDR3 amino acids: CSVVYWQGGTDTQYF. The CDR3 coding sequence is TGCAGCGTTGTTTATTGGCAGGGGGGCACAGATACGCAGTATTTT.

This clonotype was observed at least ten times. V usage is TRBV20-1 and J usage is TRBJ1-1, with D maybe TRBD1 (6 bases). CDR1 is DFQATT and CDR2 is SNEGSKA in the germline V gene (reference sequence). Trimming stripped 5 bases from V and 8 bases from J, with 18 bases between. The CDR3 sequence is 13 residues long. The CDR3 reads CSAWWTAVLEAFF. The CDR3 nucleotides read TGCAGTGCTTGGTGGACAGCAGTGTTGGAAGCTTTCTTT.

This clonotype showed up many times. This chain's CDR3 is CATSLDFYNEQFF. DNA for the CDR3: TGTGCCACCAGCCTGGACTTTTACAATGAGCAGTTCTTC. The rearrangement uses TRBV15 and TRBJ2-1; possible D gene TRBD2, 5 bases. CDR3 size: 13 residues. V lost 5 bases and J lost 4, with 9 bases in between. Germline values: CDR1 LNHNV, CDR2 YYDKDF (reference sequence). Full variable domain (rest looked up from reference TRBV15 and TRBJ2-1): DAMVIQNPRYQVTQFGKPVTLSCSQTLNHNVMYWYQQKSSQAPKLLFHYYDKDFNNEADTPDNFQSRRPNTSFCFLDIRSPGLGDTAMYLCATSLDFYNEQFFGPGTRLTVL.

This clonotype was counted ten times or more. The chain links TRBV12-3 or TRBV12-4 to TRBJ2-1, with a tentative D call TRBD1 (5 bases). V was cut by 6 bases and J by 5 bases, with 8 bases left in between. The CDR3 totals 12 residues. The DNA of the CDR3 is TGTGCCAGCAGGCCAGGGAACAATGAGCAGTTCTTC. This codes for CASRPGNNEQFF.

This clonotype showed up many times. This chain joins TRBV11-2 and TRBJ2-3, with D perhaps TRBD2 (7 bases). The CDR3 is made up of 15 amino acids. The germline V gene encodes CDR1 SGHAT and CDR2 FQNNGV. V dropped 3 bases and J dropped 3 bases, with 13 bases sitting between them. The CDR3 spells CASSFTGGRTDTQYF. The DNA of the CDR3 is TGTGCCAGCAGCTTCACGGGGGGCCGGACAGATACGCAGTATTTT.

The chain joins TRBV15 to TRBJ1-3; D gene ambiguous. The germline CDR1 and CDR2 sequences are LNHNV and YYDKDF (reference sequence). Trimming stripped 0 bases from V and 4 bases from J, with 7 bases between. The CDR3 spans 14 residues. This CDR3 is CATSRDPGGNTIYF. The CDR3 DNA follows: TGTGCCACCAGCAGAGATCCCGGGGGAAACACCATATATTTT.

DNA of the CDR3: TGTGCCAGCAGCCGCGAGGGGCCGCGGGCCGGTACGCAGTATTTT. This gives the protein CASSREGPRAGTQYF. The chain recombines TRBV7-8 with TRBJ2-3, with D perhaps given as TRBD1 or TRBD2 (5 bases each). Per germline, CDR1 SGHVS and CDR2 FQNEAQ. CDR3 size: 15 residues. Trimming stripped 5 bases from V and 8 bases from J, with 20 bases between.

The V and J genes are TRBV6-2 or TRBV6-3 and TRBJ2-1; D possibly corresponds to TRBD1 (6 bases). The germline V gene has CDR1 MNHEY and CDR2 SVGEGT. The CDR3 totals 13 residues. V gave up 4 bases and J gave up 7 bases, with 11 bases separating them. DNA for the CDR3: TGTGCCAGCAGTTCCGGGACATATAATGAGCAGTTCTTC. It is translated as CASSSGTYNEQFF.

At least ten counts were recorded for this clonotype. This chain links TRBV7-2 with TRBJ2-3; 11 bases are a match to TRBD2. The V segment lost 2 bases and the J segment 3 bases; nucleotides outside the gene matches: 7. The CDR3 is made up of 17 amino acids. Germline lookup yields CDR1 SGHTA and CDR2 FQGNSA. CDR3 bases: TGTGCCAGCAGCTTAAGGACGACTAGCGGGGCAACAGATACGCAGTATTTT. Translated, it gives CASSLRTTSGATDTQYF.

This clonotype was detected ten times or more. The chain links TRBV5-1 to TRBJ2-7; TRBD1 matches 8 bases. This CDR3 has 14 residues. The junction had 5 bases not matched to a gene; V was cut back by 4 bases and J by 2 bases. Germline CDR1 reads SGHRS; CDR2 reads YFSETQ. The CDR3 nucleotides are TGCGCCAGCAGCCTACAGGGGGGCCCCTACGAGCAGTACTTC. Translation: CASSLQGGPYEQYF.

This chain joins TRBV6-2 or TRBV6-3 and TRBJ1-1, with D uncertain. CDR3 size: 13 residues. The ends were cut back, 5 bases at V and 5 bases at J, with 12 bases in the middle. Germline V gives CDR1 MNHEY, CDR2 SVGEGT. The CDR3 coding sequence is TGTGCCAGCAGTCTGGGGTATGGGACTGAAGCTTTCTTT. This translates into CASSLGYGTEAFF.

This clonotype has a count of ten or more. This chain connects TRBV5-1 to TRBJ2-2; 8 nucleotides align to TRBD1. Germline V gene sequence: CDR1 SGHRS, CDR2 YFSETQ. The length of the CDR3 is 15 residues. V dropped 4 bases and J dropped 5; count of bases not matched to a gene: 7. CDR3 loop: CASSARGQSTGELFF. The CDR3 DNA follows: TGCGCCAGCAGCGCCAGGGGGCAATCGACCGGGGAGCTGTTTTTT. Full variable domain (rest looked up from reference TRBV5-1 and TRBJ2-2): KAGVTQTPRYLIKTRGQQVTLSCSPISGHRSVSWYQQTPGQGLQFLFEYFSETQRNKGNFPGRFSGRQFSNSRSEMNVSTLELGDSALYLCASSARGQSTGELFFGEGSRLTVL.

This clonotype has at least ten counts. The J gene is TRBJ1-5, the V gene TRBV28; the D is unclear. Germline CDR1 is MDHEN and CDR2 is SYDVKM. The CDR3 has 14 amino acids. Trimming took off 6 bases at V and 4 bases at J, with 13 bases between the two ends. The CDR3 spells CASSPRRANQPQHF. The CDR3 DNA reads TGTGCCAGCAGCCCTAGGAGGGCGAATCAGCCCCAGCATTTT.

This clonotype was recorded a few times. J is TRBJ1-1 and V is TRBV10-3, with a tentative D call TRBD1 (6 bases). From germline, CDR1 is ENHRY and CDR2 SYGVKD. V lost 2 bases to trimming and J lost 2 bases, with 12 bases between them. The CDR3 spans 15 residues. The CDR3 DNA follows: TGTGCCATCAGTGAGGCTACAGGGAGAAACACTGAAGCTTTCTTT. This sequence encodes CAISEATGRNTEAFF.

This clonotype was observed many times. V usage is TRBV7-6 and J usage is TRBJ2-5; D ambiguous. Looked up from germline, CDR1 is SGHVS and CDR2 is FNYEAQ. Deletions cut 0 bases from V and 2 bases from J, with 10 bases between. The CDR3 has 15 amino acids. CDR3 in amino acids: CASSLAAARQETQYF. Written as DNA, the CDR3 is TGTGCCAGCAGCTTAGCTGCCGCCAGGCAAGAGACCCAGTACTTC.

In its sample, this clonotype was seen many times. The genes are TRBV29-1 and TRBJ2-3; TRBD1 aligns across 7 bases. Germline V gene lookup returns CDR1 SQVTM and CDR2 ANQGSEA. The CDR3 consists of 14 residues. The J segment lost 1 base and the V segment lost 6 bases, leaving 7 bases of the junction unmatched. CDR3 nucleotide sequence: TGCAGCGTGAATACAGGGACAGGCACAGATACGCAGTATTTT. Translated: CSVNTGTGTDTQYF.

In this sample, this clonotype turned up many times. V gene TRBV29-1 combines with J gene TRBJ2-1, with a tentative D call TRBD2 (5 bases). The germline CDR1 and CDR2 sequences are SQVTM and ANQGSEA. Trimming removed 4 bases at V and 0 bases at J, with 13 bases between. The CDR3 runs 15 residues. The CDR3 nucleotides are TGCAGCGTTGGAGGCCCGGGGAGCTCCTACAATGAGCAGTTCTTC. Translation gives CSVGGPGSSYNEQFF.

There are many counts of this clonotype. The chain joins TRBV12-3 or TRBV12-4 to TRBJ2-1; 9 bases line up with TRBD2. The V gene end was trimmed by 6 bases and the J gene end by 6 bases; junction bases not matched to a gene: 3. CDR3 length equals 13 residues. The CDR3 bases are TGTGCCAGCAGCCCAGCGGGGGGCAATGAGCAGTTCTTC. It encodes CASSPAGGNEQFF.

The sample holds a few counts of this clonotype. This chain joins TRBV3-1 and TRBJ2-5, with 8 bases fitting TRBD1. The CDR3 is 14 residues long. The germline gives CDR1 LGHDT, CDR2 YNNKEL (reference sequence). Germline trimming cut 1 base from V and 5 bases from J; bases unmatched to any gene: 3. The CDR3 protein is CASSQAQGAETQYF. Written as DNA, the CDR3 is TGTGCCAGCAGCCAAGCCCAGGGGGCGGAGACCCAGTACTTC.

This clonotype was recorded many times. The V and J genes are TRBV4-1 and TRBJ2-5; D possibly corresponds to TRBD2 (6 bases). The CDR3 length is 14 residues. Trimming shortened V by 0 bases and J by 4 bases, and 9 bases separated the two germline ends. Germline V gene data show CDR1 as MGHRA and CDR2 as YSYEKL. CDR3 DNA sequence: TGCGCCAGCAGCCAAGATGGGACTTCAGAGACCCAGTACTTC. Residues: CASSQDGTSETQYF.